This T cell receptor beta chain was identified in a study of shared clonotypes between healthy human individuals. Notes on the study in general: Collection of samples was limited to blood; tissue repertoires likely differ. Compared with memory subsets, naive subsets generally had larger estimated richness.

Turning to this clone: Antigen specificity is unknown. Other nucleotide sequences from this sample produce the same CDR3.

V shed 0 bases and J shed 4 bases, with 10 bases lying between them. The CDR3 has 14 residues. Germline-derived CDR1 and CDR2 are LGHNA and YNFKEQ. Selected positively for CCR7 and CD45RO-negative, naive CD8 cells excluded terminally differentiated effector memory CD45RA+ cells. The donors were adults (healthy and HIV-negative) with no recent acute infections or vaccinations. The sorted-subset replicate PCRs were given about 200 ng DNA, which is tens of thousands of T cell genomes. This table comes from immunoSEQ multiplex PCR, and its TCRdb copy is limited to in-frame clones, with some not included. The sample has a few million clones; around 93% are singletons.

Sequencing used naive CD8+ T cells from PBMCs. The chain employs TRBV4-2 and TRBJ2-7, with a weak D call TRBD1 (6 bases). The source is a man younger than 30 in good health. Some clones in this sample may be carry-over from other donors' samples. The chain's CDR3 is CASSQDVGGYEQYF. The DNA for the CDR3 is TGTGCCAGCAGCCAAGACGTAGGGGGATACGAGCAGTACTTC.